The present T cell receptor beta chain was sequenced within a study of cytomegalovirus exposure and HLA in healthy donors. V lost 0 bases and J lost 7, with 13 bases in between. Germline CDR1 and CDR2: SGDLS and YYNGEE. This CDR3 spans 14 amino acids. 13 Jbeta primers and 60 Vbeta primers were used for the PCR. Measured with immunoSEQ multiplex PCR; TCRdb has only the in-frame clones, and not every one. The repertoire holds under 300,000 clones, with approximately 90% as singletons. The sample taken for sequencing was PBMCs. The genes are TRBV9 and TRBJ1-1; maybe TRBD1 (5 bases). This receptor was obtained from a man aged 35 to 55 in good health and CMV-seropositive. CDR3 coding DNA: TGTGCCAGCAGCGTAGGTCGGACACCCGATGAAGCTTTCTTT. This sequence encodes CASSVGRTPDEAFF.